This T cell receptor beta chain emerged from a study of cytomegalovirus exposure and HLA in healthy donors. PCR amplification relied on 60 Vbeta primers (plus 13 Jbeta primers). Produced via immunoSEQ multiplex PCR; TCRdb's table is partial and in-frame only. Among approximately 150,000 clones, roughly 80% were seen once, and the ten largest hold around 6.2%. In its sample, this clone was seen once. Its antigen remains unknown. The CDR3 spans 14 residues. Germline lookup yields CDR1 SGHVS and CDR2 FNYEAQ. With 6 bases clipped from V and 0 bases from J, the junction kept 2 bases outside the gene matches. Whole-study results and caveats: In an earlier analysis, in several hundred donors, most V segments appeared productive either ~87% or ~30% of the time. Rates of TCR association differed by HLA locus in a later analysis, with DRB1 highest and HLA-C lowest. Donor immune exposure was known only as CMV serostatus.

Sample: PBMCs. This receptor was taken from a man aged 30 to 39 in good health and CMV-seropositive. This chain uses TRBV7-6 with TRBJ2-5; 9 bases agree with TRBD1. Here the CDR3 DNA reads TGTGCCAGCAGAGGACAGGGGTACCAAGAGACCCAGTACTTC. This encodes CASRGQGYQETQYF. Combining the CDR3 with reference TRBV7-6 and TRBJ2-5 gives the whole variable domain GAGVSQSPRYKVTKRGQDVALRCDPISGHVSLYWYRQALGQGPEFLTYFNYEAQQDKSGLPNDRFSAERPEGSISTLTIQRTEQRDSAMYRCASRGQGYQETQYFGPGTRLLVL.